The 10 T cell receptor beta chains below come from one sample, sequenced in a study of OX40 agonist ivuxolimab in advanced cancers. Some clones are missing from TCRdb's copy, which holds only in-frame ones; the method was immunoSEQ multiplex PCR. This table holds fewer than 70,000 clones, roughly 87% found once. The material sequenced was CD4+ or CD8+ T cells sorted from blood, taken in a trial of the OX40 agonist ivuxolimab. Receptor source: an adult with an advanced solid tumor such as melanoma, head and neck, liver or kidney cancer.

The chain couples TRBV6-5 to TRBJ2-5; D gene uncertain. The CDR3 is 15 amino acids. Germline V gives CDR1 MNHEY, CDR2 SVGAGI. Deletions cut 0 bases from V and 5 bases from J, with 13 bases between. CDR3 sequence: CASSYSLGVPETQYF. The CDR3, as DNA: TGTGCCAGCAGTTACTCTTTGGGCGTCCCCGAGACCCAGTACTTC.

This clone was observed once. CDR3 residues: CASSKGVSTDTQYF. Written as DNA, the CDR3 is TGTGCCAGCTCAAAGGGGGTGAGCACAGATACGCAGTATTTT. The chain is built from TRBV18 and TRBJ2-3; D possibly corresponds to TRBD1 (6 bases). Per the germline V gene, CDR1 is KGHSH and CDR2 is LQKENI. Trimming took 5 bases from V and 0 from J, leaving 9 bases between them. The CDR3 totals 14 residues. Filled out from reference TRBV18 and TRBJ2-3, the complete variable domain reads NAGVMQNPRHLVRRRGQEARLRCSPMKGHSHVYWYRQLPEEGLKFMVYLQKENIIDESGMPKERFSAEFPKEGPSILRIQQVVRGDSAAYFCASSKGVSTDTQYFGPGTRLTVL.

V and J are TRBV7-6 and TRBJ2-7; no reliable D call. Germline V gene data show CDR1 as SGHVS and CDR2 as FNYEAQ. CDR3 length: 14 amino acids. The V end lost 1 base, the J end lost 2 bases, and 9 bases lay between the germline ends. CDR3 DNA: TGTGCCAGCAGCTTAGACACAGAGCCCTACGAGCAGTACTTC. Residues: CASSLDTEPYEQYF.

The J gene is TRBJ1-5, the V gene TRBV30; no reliable D call. This CDR3 has 13 amino acids. V was cut by 4 bases and J by 3 bases, with 10 bases left in between. Germline CDR1 reads GTSNPN; CDR2 reads SVGIG (reference sequence). CDR3 DNA: TGTGCCTGGACGGGAGGGTACAATCAGCCCCAGCATTTT. It translates to CAWTGGYNQPQHF.

This chain links TRBV6-5 with TRBJ2-2; 10 bases line up with TRBD2. V shed 4 bases, J shed 1 base, and the junction held 3 bases outside the gene matches. Germline loops: CDR1 MNHEY, CDR2 SVGAGI. The CDR3 covers 16 residues. The CDR3 coding sequence is TGTGCCAGCAGTTCGTGGACTAGCGGGAACACCGGGGAGCTGTTTTTT. It yields the protein CASSSWTSGNTGELFF.

In this sample, this clone turned up a few times. The chain couples TRBV30 to TRBJ1-5; D is perhaps TRBD1 (5 bases). The germline gives CDR1 GTSNPN, CDR2 SVGIG (reference sequence). There are 14 residues in the CDR3. V lost 2 bases, J lost 7 bases, and 15 bases lay in between. The CDR3 coding sequence is TGTGCCTGGAGTCAACAGGACGGTGAACAGCCCCAGCATTTT. Its protein is CAWSQQDGEQPQHF.

The rearrangement links TRBV6-6 to TRBJ2-3; D not resolved. The CDR3 is 14 residues long. Per germline, CDR1 MNHNY and CDR2 SVGAGI (reference sequence). With 5 bases removed from V and 6 bases from J, the gap between germline ends came to 15 bases. CDR3: CASSNPQLADTQYF. CDR3 DNA: TGTGCCAGCAGTAACCCCCAACTCGCTGATACGCAGTATTTT.

This rearrangement joins TRBV19 to TRBJ1-1, with a tentative D call TRBD1 (6 bases). The CDR3 covers 15 residues. Trimming removed 5 bases at V and 0 bases at J, with 13 bases between. Germline assignment: CDR1 LNHDA and CDR2 SQIVND (reference sequence). In DNA, the CDR3 is TGTGCCAGTAGTCCTAGGGGGGGGATGAACACTGAAGCTTTCTTT. The encoded protein is CASSPRGGMNTEAFF.

As DNA, the CDR3 is TGCGCCAGCAGCCAAGCCATAACAACAGGGGTTACTGAAGCTTTCTTT. This gives the protein CASSQAITTGVTEAFF. V usage is TRBV4-1 and J usage is TRBJ1-1; 7 bases map to TRBD1. Unmatched junction bases numbered 10, after V lost 1 base and J lost 5 bases. The CDR3 is 16 amino acids. The germline gives CDR1 MGHRA, CDR2 YSYEKL.

The rearrangement uses TRBV2 and TRBJ2-2; TRBD1 or TRBD2 may be the D gene (5 bases each). The germline V gene has CDR1 SNHLY and CDR2 FYNNEI. Trimming stripped 6 bases from V and 0 bases from J, with 14 bases between. This CDR3 contains 16 residues. The CDR3 is CASSELGPSNTGELFF. In nucleotides, the CDR3 is TGTGCCAGCAGCGAGCTGGGACCGTCGAACACCGGGGAGCTGTTTTTT.